In its sample, the clone carrying this TCR beta chain is medium-sized. Its antigen is undetermined. The CDR3 sequence is 14 residues long. Germline V gene lookup returns CDR1 SGDLS and CDR2 YYNGEE. V lost 0 bases to trimming and J lost 0 bases, with 4 bases between them. A single record per CDR3 protein comes from TCRdb applying MiXCR to the reads. The profile shows 8,800 or so distinct CDR3 sequences, about 18% of them singletons. This sample was taken from a study of liver allograft versus peripheral blood T cells. Background on the study: Comparative analysis was performed on T cell receptor repertoires from transplanted livers and from recipients' peripheral blood.

Study outcomes and limitations: It was reported that the T cell receptor repertoires found inside liver allografts differed from those that were detected in peripheral blood.

This receptor was obtained from a human patient who had a liver transplant. The graft donor may account for some of the T cells. The chain recombines TRBV9 with TRBJ1-3; D gene uncertain. This chain's CDR3 is CASSVGSSGNTIYF. CDR3 bases: TGTGCCAGCAGCGTAGGCTCCTCTGGAAACACCATATATTTT.